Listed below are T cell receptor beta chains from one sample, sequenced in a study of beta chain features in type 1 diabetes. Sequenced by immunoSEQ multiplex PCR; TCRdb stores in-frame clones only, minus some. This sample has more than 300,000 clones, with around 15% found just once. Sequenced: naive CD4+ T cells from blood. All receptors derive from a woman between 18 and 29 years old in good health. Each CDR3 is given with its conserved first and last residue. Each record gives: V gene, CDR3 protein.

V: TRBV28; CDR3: CASSWGDRMNTEAFF
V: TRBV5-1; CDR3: CASSLGPSVDTQYF
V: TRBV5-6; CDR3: CASSLGLAGETQYF
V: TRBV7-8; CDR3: CASSLAGPRGETQYF
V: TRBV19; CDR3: CASSMRNTGELFF
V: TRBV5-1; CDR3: CASSFPGLAGGDPYYEQYF
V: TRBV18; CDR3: CASSEYNEQFF
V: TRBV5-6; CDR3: CASTIRDNTEAFF
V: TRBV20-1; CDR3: CSGRQGRGYTF
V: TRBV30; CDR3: CAWSTTGSSEAFF
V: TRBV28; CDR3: CASKEGLRPQPQHF
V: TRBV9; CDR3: CASSVRDGLAGGDTQYF
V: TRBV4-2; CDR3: CASSQELAGVYNEQFF
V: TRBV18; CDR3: CASSPRLAVQETQYF
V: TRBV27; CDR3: CASSLSQGAGQPQHF
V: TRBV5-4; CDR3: CASSPAGGPYNEQFF
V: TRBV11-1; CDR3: CASSPPSGRETQYF
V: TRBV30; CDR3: CAWSVQGGVGRNEKLFF
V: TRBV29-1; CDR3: CSVRTGSTEAFF
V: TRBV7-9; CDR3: CASSPIRAGSYNEQFF
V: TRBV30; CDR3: CAWSVLTGTQYF
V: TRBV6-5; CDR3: CASRPRQGLTYEQYF
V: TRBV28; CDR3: CASTPTQGSGYTF
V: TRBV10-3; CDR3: CATGTSGSHEQYF
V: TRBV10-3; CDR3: CAIRTGTSDPTQYF
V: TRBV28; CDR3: CASSLSQGAYEQYF
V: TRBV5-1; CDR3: CASRRQGRTDTQYF
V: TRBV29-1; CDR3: CSVDSANTGELFF
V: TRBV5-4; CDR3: CASSSAGGPAGELFF
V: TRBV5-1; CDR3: CASSPVLRREEYEQYF
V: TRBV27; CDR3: CASRTGWTSGDLFF
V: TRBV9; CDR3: CASSVGILRTYNEQFF
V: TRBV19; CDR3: CASSIEQGGTYEQYF
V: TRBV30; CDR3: CAWSDGLAGGVDTQYF
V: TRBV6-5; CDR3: CASSQGGYEQYF
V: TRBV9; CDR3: CASSVDTTGREQYF
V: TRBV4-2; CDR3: CASSPYSTSGRVTDTQYF
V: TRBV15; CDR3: CATSRGGEGPRKGEHF
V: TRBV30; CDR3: CAWDLQGFGDEAFF
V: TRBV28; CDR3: CASSLGLGRGVYGYTF
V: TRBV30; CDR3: CAWTALSGTVSTQYF
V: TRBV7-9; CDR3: CAIGSDSGANVLTF
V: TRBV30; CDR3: CAWRRFSGRREDTQYF
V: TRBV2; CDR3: CASSPDRGSETQYF
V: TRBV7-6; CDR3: CASSAQHPNEKLFF
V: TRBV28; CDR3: CASSSSGQGNYEQYF
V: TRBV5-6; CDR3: CASSFYSYTGELFF
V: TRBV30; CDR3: CAWSGTGIGELFF
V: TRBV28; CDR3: CASSMDSLVQFF
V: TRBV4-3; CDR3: CASSQDRAGTRSYEQFF
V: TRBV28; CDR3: CAIRTGGRASPGELFF
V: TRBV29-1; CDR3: CSAQDRGDLKTGELFF
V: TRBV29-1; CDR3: CSVENRRQLRGGEQFF